By sample share, the clone carrying this T cell receptor (beta chain) is medium-sized. These data are taken from a study of circulating CD8 cells and anti-PD-1 response in melanoma. Across the study: Nivolumab was given intravenously at 3 mg/kg every 2 weeks. Response groups: complete/partial responders versus stable/progressive non-responders.

This CDR3 is 16 amino acids long. CDR1 and CDR2 from the germline V gene are ENHRY and SYGVKD. V lost 6 bases, J lost 3 bases, and 21 bases lay in between. Each library started from around 14 ng of total RNA using the QIAseq Immune Repertoire TCR panel. MiXCR, run by TCRdb on the reads, gives a single entry per CDR3 protein. This table holds some 800 distinct CDR3 sequences, roughly 13% found once. Sorting of live CD3+CD8+TCRalphabeta+ cells by PD-1 and/or TIGIT gave four subsets. The sequence came from a human donor with melanoma. This material consisted of CD8+ T cells from PBMCs, taken at baseline or after one month of anti-PD-1 therapy (not recorded which). The chain combines TRBV10-3 with TRBJ2-7; no firm D call. The CDR3 protein is CAIRRAGEALGYEQYF. DNA of the CDR3: TGTGCCATCAGGCGCGCAGGCGAGGCCCTTGGCTACGAGCAGTACTTC.